These 19 T cell receptor beta chains share one sample of origin, sequenced in a study of T cells in localized non-small cell lung cancer. Generated by immunoSEQ multiplex PCR, the TCRdb table keeps only in-frame clones and is missing some. In the table there are approximately 16,000 clones, 85% to 90% of which are singletons. Sequencing was performed on peripheral blood, taken before any cancer treatment. These receptors originate from a female donor of 60 years or more with stage I squamous cell lung carcinoma.

The J gene is TRBJ1-5, the V gene TRBV7-9; D unresolved. Germline CDR1 SEHNR, CDR2 FQNEAQ (reference sequence). The CDR3 contains 12 residues. Deletions cut 3 bases from V and 4 bases from J, with 4 bases between. CDR3 DNA: TGTGCCAGCAGCTTCAGTAATCAGCCCCAGCATTTT. Translating it yields CASSFSNQPQHF.

The V call is TRBV7-9, the J call TRBJ1-6; TRBD1 matches at 9 bases. The CDR3 is 16 residues long. The germline gives CDR1 SEHNR, CDR2 FQNEAQ (reference sequence). V trimming: 6 bases; J trimming: 3 bases; junction bases outside the gene matches: 6. CDR3 in DNA: TGTGCCAGCAGTCACGGACAGGGGTTCTATAATTCACCCCTCCACTTT. It yields the protein CASSHGQGFYNSPLHF.

This clone has only a few counts. The chain combines TRBV4-2 with TRBJ2-7; D may match TRBD1 or TRBD2 (5 bases each). The V gene lost 0 bases and the J gene lost 0 bases, with 9 bases spanning the gap. CDR1 and CDR2 from the germline V gene are LGHNA and YNFKEQ. The CDR3 loop spans 15 amino acids. The DNA for the CDR3 is TGTGCCAGCAGCCAAGATCGTGGGGGCTCCTACGAGCAGTACTTC. It translates to CASSQDRGGSYEQYF.

This clone has a single count. The rearrangement uses TRBV6-1 and TRBJ1-2; D gene ambiguous. There are 11 residues in the CDR3. Germline V gene data show CDR1 as MNHNS and CDR2 as SASEGT. V was clipped by 4 bases and J by 7 bases, with 7 bases between them. This chain's CDR3 is CASSVGFGYTF. CDR3 DNA: TGTGCCAGCAGTGTTGGGTTTGGCTACACCTTC.

The CDR3 region has the DNA TGTGCCAGCAGCTTGGCGGGGGTGCTGAACTACACCTTC. This encodes CASSLAGVLNYTF. The chain uses TRBV5-6 and TRBJ1-2; TRBD1 might be the D (5 bases). The CDR3 length is 13 residues. V lost 0 bases to trimming and J lost 10 bases, with 13 bases between them. CDR1 is SGHDT, CDR2 YYEEEE, per germline.

V is TRBV5-5 and J is TRBJ2-7; D is unclear. V lost 4 bases and J 4 bases, leaving 12 bases between the germline ends. The CDR3 is 13 residues long. The germline CDR1 and CDR2 sequences are SGHKS and YYEKEE (reference sequence). The CDR3 DNA follows: TGTGCCAGCAGCACCGTTAGTGTGTACGAGCAGTACTTC. Amino acids: CASSTVSVYEQYF.

V and J are TRBV7-6 and TRBJ2-7; possibly TRBD2 for D (6 bases). CDR1 is SGHVS and CDR2 is FNYEAQ in the germline V gene. The CDR3 totals 15 residues. V was clipped by 1 base and J by 3 bases, with 13 bases between them. The CDR3 DNA follows: TGTGCCAGCAGCTTAGGGGGAGGAGGGCTCTACGAGCAGTACTTC. This encodes CASSLGGGGLYEQYF.

V gene TRBV18 combines with J gene TRBJ2-3; 10 positions agree with TRBD2. Germline assignment: CDR1 KGHSH and CDR2 LQKENI. V shed 3 bases, J shed 1 base, and the junction held 7 bases outside the gene matches. The CDR3 has 17 amino acids. The CDR3 nucleotides read TGTGCCAGCTCACCTGGGAGCGGGAGGGCCGGCACAGATACGCAGTATTTT. Translating gives CASSPGSGRAGTDTQYF. Supplemented by reference TRBV18 and TRBJ2-3, the full variable domain reads NAGVMQNPRHLVRRRGQEARLRCSPMKGHSHVYWYRQLPEEGLKFMVYLQKENIIDESGMPKERFSAEFPKEGPSILRIQQVVRGDSAAYFCASSPGSGRAGTDTQYFGPGTRLTVL.

In its sample, this clone was seen once. This rearrangement joins TRBV5-1 to TRBJ1-1; D is undetermined. V was trimmed by 9 bases and J by 0 bases, leaving 18 bases between them. CDR1 and CDR2 (germline): SGHRS, YFSETQ. This CDR3 has 15 amino acids. The CDR3, as DNA: TGCGCCACCATGCCCGGGATCGGGATGAACACTGAAGCTTTCTTT. Amino acid sequence: CATMPGIGMNTEAFF.

V usage is TRBV20-1 and J usage is TRBJ2-7; no firm D call. Germline V gene data show CDR1 as DFQATT and CDR2 as SNEGSKA (reference sequence). The CDR3 is made up of 11 amino acids. V lost 1 base and J lost 3, with 4 bases in between. Here the CDR3 DNA reads TGCAGTGCTAGAGGAAGCTACGAGCAGTACTTC. Protein sequence: CSARGSYEQYF.

The chain employs TRBV18 and TRBJ2-7, with 7 bases lining up with TRBD1. V dropped 1 base and J dropped 6; count of bases not matched to a gene: 6. The CDR3 is made up of 14 amino acids. Germline CDR1 and CDR2: KGHSH and LQKENI. DNA for the CDR3: TGTGCCAGCTCACCACAGGGGACAGCACTCGAGCAGTACTTC. It codes for CASSPQGTALEQYF.

The chain links TRBV5-1 to TRBJ1-4; 7 nucleotides match TRBD1. CDR3 length equals 18 residues. Germline V CDR1 and CDR2: SGHRS, YFSETQ. J gave up 0 bases and V 0 bases, and 8 bases lay outside the gene matches. CDR3 amino acids: CASSLVGDRAATNEKLFF. In DNA form, the CDR3 reads TGCGCCAGCAGCTTGGTGGGAGACAGGGCCGCAACTAATGAAAAACTGTTTTTT.

V is TRBV9 and J is TRBJ2-7; weak D call: TRBD1 (6 bases). The CDR3 is made up of 15 amino acids. Germline CDR1 SGDLS, CDR2 YYNGEE. The V and J ends lost 3 bases and 6 bases respectively, with 19 bases between them. The CDR3 spells CASSGGGLTVGEQYF. CDR3 nucleotides: TGTGCCAGCAGCGGTGGGGGCCTCACGGTGGGCGAGCAGTACTTC.

V and J are TRBV6-6 and TRBJ2-7; D call uncertain. V lost 0 bases and J lost 9, with 9 bases in between. Germline values: CDR1 MNHNY, CDR2 SVGAGI (reference sequence). The CDR3 runs to 12 residues. CDR3 protein: CASSYSTSGQYF. CDR3 nucleotides: TGTGCCAGCAGTTACTCGACATCGGGGCAGTACTTC.

V is TRBV2 and J is TRBJ1-1; D gene uncertain. The CDR3 contains 13 residues. The germline CDR1 and CDR2 sequences are SNHLY and FYNNEI. The V gene lost 1 base and the J gene lost 1 base, with 4 bases spanning the gap. The CDR3 spells CASSEDGNTEAFF. CDR3 sequence (DNA): TGTGCCAGCAGTGAAGACGGGAACACTGAAGCTTTCTTT.

The chain carries TRBV29-1 and TRBJ2-7, with 7 bases identical to TRBD1. Germline CDR1 SQVTM, CDR2 ANQGSEA. J gave up 2 bases and V 2 bases, and 0 bases lay outside the gene matches. This CDR3 has 12 residues. The DNA for the CDR3 is TGCAGCGTTGAACAGGGGGCCTACGAGCAGTACTTC. Its translation: CSVEQGAYEQYF.

This clone came up once. The genes are TRBV27 and TRBJ2-2; TRBD1 is a possible D gene (5 bases). This CDR3 spans 15 amino acids. The V gene's germline CDR1 is MNHEY and CDR2 SMNVEV (reference sequence). V gave up 7 bases and J gave up 6 bases, with 18 bases separating them. The CDR3 sequence: CASTVSSRAAGELFF. CDR3 nucleotides: TGTGCCAGCACTGTATCGAGCAGGGCGGCCGGGGAGCTGTTTTTT.

This sequence joins TRBV5-6 and TRBJ2-6, with D possibly matching TRBD1 (5 bases). Trimming shortened V by 7 bases and J by 0 bases, and 11 bases separated the two germline ends. In germline, CDR1 is SGHDT, CDR2 YYEEEE. CDR3 length: 15 amino acids. CDR3 protein: CASYRQFSGANVLTF. DNA of the CDR3: TGTGCCAGCTACCGACAGTTCTCTGGGGCCAACGTCCTGACTTTC.

The chain has TRBV6-5 and TRBJ2-2; 9 nucleotides line up with TRBD1. Germline V gene lookup returns CDR1 MNHEY and CDR2 SVGAGI. The CDR3 spans 15 residues. The J segment lost 4 bases and the V segment lost 0 bases, leaving 0 bases of the junction unmatched. The CDR3 sequence: CASSYSTGGTGELFF. CDR3 DNA: TGTGCCAGCAGTTACTCGACAGGGGGCACCGGGGAGCTGTTTTTT.